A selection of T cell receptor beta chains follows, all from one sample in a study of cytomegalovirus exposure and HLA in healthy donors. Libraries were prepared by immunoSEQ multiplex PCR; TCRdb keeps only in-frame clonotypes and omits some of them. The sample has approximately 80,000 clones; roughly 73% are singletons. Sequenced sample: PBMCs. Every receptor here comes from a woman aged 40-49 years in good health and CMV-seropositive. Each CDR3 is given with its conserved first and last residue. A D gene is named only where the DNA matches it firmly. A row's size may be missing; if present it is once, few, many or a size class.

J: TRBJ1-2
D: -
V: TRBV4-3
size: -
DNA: TGCGCCAGCAGCCGCCAGATGGAACAGACAGCCGATGGCTACACCTTC
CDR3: CASSRQMEQTADGYTF

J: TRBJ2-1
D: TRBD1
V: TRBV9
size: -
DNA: TGTGCCAGCAGCGCGCTGACAGGGCAACCCTCCTACAATGAGCAGTTCTTC
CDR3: CASSALTGQPSYNEQFF

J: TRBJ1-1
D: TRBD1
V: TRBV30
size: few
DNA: TGTGCCTGGACGACAGGGTTGAACACTGAAGCTTTCTTT
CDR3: CAWTTGLNTEAFF

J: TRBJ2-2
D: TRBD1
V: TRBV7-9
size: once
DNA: TGTGCCAGGGATCCAGACAGGGTAAACACCGGGGAGCTGTTTTTT
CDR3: CARDPDRVNTGELFF

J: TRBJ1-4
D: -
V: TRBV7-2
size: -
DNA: TGTGCCAGCAGCTTATCAGGGGTGCGGGAAAAACTGTTTTTT
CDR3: CASSLSGVREKLFF

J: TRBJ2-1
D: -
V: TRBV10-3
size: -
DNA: TGTGCCATCGGACAGCTCAATGAGCAGTTCTTC
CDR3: CAIGQLNEQFF

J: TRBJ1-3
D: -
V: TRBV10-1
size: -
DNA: TGCGCCAGGATACGGAACACCATATATTTT
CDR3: CARIRNTIYF

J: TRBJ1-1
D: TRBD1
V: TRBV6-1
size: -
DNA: TGTGCCAGCAGTGAAGCCGAAAGGGGGCCCCTCACTGAAGCTTTCTTT
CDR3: CASSEAERGPLTEAFF

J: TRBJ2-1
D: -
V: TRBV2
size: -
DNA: TGTGCCAGCACTTGGGGGGATGAGCAGTTCTTC
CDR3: CASTWGDEQFF

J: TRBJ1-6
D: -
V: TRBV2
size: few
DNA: TGTGCCACCCGCGGGATAGATAATTCACCCCTCCACTTT
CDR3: CATRGIDNSPLHF

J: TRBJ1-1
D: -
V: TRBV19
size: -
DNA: TGTGCCAGTAGTAACAGAGTTCCCAGTACACCTGAAGCTTTCTTT
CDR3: CASSNRVPSTPEAFF

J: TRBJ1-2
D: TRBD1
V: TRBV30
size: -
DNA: TGTGCCTGGAGTGTTGCCGGGACAGGGAGGTATGGCTACACCTTC
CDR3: CAWSVAGTGRYGYTF

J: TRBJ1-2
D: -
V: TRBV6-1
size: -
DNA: TGTGCCAGCAGTGTATTTTCGCCGGGACAAAGTAACTATGGCTACACCTTC
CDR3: CASSVFSPGQSNYGYTF

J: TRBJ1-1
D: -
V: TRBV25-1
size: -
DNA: TGTGCCAGTCTGACAGGCCACTCCGAAGCTTTCTTT
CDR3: CASLTGHSEAFF

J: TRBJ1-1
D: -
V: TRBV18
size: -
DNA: TGTGCCAGCTCACCCTCGACAGGAAACACTGAAGCTTTCTTT
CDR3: CASSPSTGNTEAFF

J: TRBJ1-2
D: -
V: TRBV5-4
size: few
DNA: TGTGCCAGCAGCTCTAAGGAGGTTTTCTATGGCTACACCTTC
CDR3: CASSSKEVFYGYTF

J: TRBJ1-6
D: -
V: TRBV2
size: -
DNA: TGTGCCAGCAGAAAAGACAGCCCCACGACGAATTCACCCCTCCACTTT
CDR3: CASRKDSPTTNSPLHF

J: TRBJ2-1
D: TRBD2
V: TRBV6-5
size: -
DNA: TGTGCCAGCAGTTACGATCGGGGGGCCTACAATGAGCAGTTCTTC
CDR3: CASSYDRGAYNEQFF

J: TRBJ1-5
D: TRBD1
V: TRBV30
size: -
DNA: TGTGCCTGGAGTGCACAGGGGACACTAGGGGGCAATCAGCCCCAGCATTTT
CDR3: CAWSAQGTLGGNQPQHF

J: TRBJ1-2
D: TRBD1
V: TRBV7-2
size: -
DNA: TGTGCCAGCAGCTTAGTCCCGGGACAGGGGGCGTTTAGTGGTGGCTACACCTTC
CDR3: CASSLVPGQGAFSGGYTF

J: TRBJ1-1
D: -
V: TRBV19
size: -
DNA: TGTGCCAGTAGAACAGACAGGATCGGCACTGAAGCTTTCTTT
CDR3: CASRTDRIGTEAFF

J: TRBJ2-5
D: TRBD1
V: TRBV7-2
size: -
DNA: TGTGCCAGCAGCTTAGAAGGGGGCCGAGAGACCCAGTACTTC
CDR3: CASSLEGGRETQYF

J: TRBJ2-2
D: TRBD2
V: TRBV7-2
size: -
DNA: TGTGCCAGCAGCCTATCAACGACTAGCGGGACCGGGGAGCTGTTTTTT
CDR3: CASSLSTTSGTGELFF

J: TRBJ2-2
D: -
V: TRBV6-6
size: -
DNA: TGTGCCAGCAGTGTAGGTGCGGCCGGGGAGCTGTTTTTT
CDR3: CASSVGAAGELFF

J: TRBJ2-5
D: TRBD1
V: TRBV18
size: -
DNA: TGTGCCAGCTCACCGACAGGGGGCGAGACCCAGTACTTC
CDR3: CASSPTGGETQYF

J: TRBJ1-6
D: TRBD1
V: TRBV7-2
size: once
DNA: TGTGCCAGCAGGCAAGACAGGGTCTCACCCCTCCACTTT
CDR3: CASRQDRVSPLHF

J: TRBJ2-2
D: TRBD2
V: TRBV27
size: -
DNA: TGTGCCAGCAGTTCCAGTACTAGCGGGAGGAACACCGGGGAGCTGTTTTTT
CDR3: CASSSSTSGRNTGELFF

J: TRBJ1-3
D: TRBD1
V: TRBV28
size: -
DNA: TGTGCCAGCAGTTTATTGGACAGGGACCTCTCTGGAAACACCATATATTTT
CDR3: CASSLLDRDLSGNTIYF

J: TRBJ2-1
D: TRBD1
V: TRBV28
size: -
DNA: TGTGCCAGCAGTGGAATCGGGACAGGGACACACAATGAGCAGTTCTTC
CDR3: CASSGIGTGTHNEQFF

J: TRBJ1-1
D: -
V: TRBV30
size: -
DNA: TGTGCCGGAGTCACAGGGTTTAACACTGAAGCTTTCTTT
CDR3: CAGVTGFNTEAFF